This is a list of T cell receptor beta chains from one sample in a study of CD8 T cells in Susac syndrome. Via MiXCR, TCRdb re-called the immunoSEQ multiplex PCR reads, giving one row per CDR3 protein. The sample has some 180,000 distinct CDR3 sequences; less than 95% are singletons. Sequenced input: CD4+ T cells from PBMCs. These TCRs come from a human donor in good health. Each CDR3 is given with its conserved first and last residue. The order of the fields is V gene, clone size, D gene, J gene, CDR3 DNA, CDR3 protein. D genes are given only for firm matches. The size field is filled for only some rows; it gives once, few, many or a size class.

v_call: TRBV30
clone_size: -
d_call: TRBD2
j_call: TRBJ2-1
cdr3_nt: TGTGCCTGGAGTGTACTGGCTAGCGGGCTCAATGAGCAGTTCTTC
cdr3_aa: CAWSVLASGLNEQFF

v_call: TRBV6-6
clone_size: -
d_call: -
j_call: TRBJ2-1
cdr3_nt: TGTGCCAGCAGTTACTCAGGGAATGAGCAGTTCTTC
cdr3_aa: CASSYSGNEQFF

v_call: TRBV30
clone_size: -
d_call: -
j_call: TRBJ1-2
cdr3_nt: TGTGCCTGGAGTCTACAGAGATCCTATGGCTACACCTTC
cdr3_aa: CAWSLQRSYGYTF

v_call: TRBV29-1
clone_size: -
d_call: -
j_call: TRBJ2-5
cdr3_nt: TGCAGCGTTAAGTCCCCTGGGACAAATCAAGAGACCCAGTACTTC
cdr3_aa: CSVKSPGTNQETQYF

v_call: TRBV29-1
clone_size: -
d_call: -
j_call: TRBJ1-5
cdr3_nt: TGCAGCGTTGCGGAGGGCGATCAGCCCCAGCATTTT
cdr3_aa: CSVAEGDQPQHF

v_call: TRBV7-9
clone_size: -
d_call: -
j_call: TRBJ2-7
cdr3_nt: TGTGCCAGCAGCTCGGACACGTACTACGAGCAGTACTTC
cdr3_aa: CASSSDTYYEQYF

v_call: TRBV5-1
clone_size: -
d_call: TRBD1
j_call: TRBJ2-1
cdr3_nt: TGCGCCAGCAGCGACACAGGGGCCCCCTACAATGAGCAGTTCTTC
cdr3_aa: CASSDTGAPYNEQFF

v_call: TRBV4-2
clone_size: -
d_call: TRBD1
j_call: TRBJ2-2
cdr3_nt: TGTGCCAGCAGCCGGGACAGAACATCCGGGGAGCTGTTTTTT
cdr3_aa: CASSRDRTSGELFF

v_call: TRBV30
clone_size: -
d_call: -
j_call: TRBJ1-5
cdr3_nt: TGTGCCTGGAGTGTAGCGACAGATCAGCCCCAGCATTTT
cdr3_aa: CAWSVATDQPQHF

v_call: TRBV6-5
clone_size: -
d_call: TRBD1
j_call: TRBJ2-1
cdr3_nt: TGTGCCAGCACCACGACAGGGACACATGAGCAGTTCTTC
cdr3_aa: CASTTTGTHEQFF

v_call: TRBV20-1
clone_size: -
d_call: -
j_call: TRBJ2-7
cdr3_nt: TGCAGTGCCCAGGATAAGCGGGCCGGAGGCAACGAGCAGTACTTC
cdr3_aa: CSAQDKRAGGNEQYF

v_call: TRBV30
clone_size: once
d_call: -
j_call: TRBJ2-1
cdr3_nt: TGTGCCTGGGGGGAGGACAGCAACAATGAGCAGTTCTTC
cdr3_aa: CAWGEDSNNEQFF

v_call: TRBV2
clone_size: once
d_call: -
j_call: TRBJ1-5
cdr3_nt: TGTGCCAGCAATCTTGTGGGGGGGGCACGGAATCAGCCCCAGCATTTT
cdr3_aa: CASNLVGGARNQPQHF

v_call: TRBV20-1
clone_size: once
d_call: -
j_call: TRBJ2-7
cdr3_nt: TGCAGTGCGCCATTGCTGGGGACTTCTAACGAGCAGTACTTC
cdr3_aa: CSAPLLGTSNEQYF

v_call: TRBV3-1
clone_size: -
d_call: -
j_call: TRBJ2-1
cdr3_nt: TGTGCCAGCAGCCAAGCACTAGGTGAGCAGTTCTTC
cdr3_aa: CASSQALGEQFF

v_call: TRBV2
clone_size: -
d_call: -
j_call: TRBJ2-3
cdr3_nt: TGTGCCAGCAGTGAATTGCCGGTCGGTCCAGATACGCAGTATTTT
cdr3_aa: CASSELPVGPDTQYF

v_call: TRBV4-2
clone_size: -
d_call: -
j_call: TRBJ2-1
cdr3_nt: TGTGCCAGCAGCCAACCTGGCCGGCCAGACGGAAAAGAGCAGTTCTTC
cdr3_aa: CASSQPGRPDGKEQFF

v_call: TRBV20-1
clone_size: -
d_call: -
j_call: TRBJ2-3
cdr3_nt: TGCAGTGCTAGTGGTGGGAGACCTAGCACAGATACGCAGTTTTTT
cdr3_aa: CSASGGRPSTDTQFF

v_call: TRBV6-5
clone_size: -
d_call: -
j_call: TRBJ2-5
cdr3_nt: TGTGCCAGCAGTTCCCACAGCGAAGAGACCCAGTACTTC
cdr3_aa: CASSSHSEETQYF

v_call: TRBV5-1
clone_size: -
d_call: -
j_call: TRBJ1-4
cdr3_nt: TGCGCCAGCAGCTTGGAAGGGCTCACCGAAAAACTGTTTTTT
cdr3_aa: CASSLEGLTEKLFF

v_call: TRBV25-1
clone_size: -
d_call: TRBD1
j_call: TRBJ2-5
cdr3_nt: TGTGCCAGCAGCTTAATGACAGGGGGCCAAGAGACCCAGTACTTC
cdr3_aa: CASSLMTGGQETQYF

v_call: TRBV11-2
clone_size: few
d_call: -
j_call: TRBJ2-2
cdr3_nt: TGTGCCAGCAGTCTTTACACCGGGGAGCTGTTTTTT
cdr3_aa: CASSLYTGELFF

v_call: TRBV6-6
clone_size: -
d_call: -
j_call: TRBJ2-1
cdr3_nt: TGTGCCAGCAGTTACGGGGTAGGGAATTCCTACAATGAGCAGTTCTTC
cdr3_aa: CASSYGVGNSYNEQFF

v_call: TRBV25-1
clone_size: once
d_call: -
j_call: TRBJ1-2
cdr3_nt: TGTGCCAGCAGGGCCTCAGGATTTAACTATGGCTACACCTTC
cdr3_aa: CASRASGFNYGYTF

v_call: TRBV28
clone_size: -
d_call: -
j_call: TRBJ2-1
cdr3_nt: TGTGCCAGCAGTTTGACAGAGCAGTTCTTC
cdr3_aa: CASSLTEQFF

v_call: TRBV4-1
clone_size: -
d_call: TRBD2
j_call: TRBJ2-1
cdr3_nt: TGCGCCAGCAGCCACGAATGGACTAGCGGTAATGAGCAGTTCTTC
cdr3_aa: CASSHEWTSGNEQFF